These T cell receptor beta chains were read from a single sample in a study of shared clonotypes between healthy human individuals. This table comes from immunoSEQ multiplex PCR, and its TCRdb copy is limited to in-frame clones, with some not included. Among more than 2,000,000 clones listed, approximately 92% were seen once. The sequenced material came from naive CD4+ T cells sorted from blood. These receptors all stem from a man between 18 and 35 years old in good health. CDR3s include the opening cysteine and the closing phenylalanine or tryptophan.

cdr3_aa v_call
CASSQETSGISGELFF TRBV4-1
CAWSPPPVGGWTGYGQYF TRBV30
CASSSNSGRYQETQYF TRBV7-2
CASSLGGLRGSNEQYF TRBV7-2
CASSELASGTDTQYF TRBV2
CASSPTSGSPNEQFF TRBV5-6
CASSVQGYGTEAFF TRBV19
CAWGAQISEAFF TRBV30
CASSQDTTSGGTQETQYF TRBV4-1
CASMLAGGDTQYF TRBV6-1
CASGLSGGLETQYF TRBV12-5
CASSRLGLAGGETQYF TRBV7-9
CASSGDGGNTIYF TRBV2
CATGPEVATEAFF TRBV10-3
CASSLYQGGFGTDTQYF TRBV5-4
CASSSLDRGYGYTF TRBV7-6
CASSLVHVGQLEQYF TRBV7-2
CATSRVIRASSYNEQFF TRBV15
CASSNLGLKLFF TRBV6-5
CASSTELWNEQFF TRBV19
CASSDSNRGGTGELFF TRBV6-4
CASSVEAGGSWDTQYF TRBV9
CASSVAQRGVQETQYF TRBV9
CASSPRRSQAYNEQFF TRBV5-4
CASSQGQSEQYF TRBV5-1
CASSIAGGLTGELFF TRBV19
CASSPQQDLNTEAFF TRBV5-1
CASSLTSGGYNEQFF TRBV4-1
CAWSQGKNTEAFF TRBV30
CAISEKGSPTDTQYF TRBV10-3
CAWSATGQWGRNTIYF TRBV30
CSAPAIKEQFF TRBV20-1
CAISEPSGSRNEQFF TRBV10-3
CASSSQTSGTRVSF TRBV5-6
CASSKGQVLLASNYGYTF TRBV5-1
CAWSLRTGPSYGYTF TRBV30
CASSEGVQVGSYEQYF TRBV6-1
CASSQGGLAGATQYF TRBV4-3
CASSPVAGHGSYEQYF TRBV25-1
CAWSAQAGIKETQYF TRBV30
CASSIEGDNSPLHF TRBV19
CASSPLDPGEQYF TRBV5-8
CASSPMEQTQYF TRBV18
CASGLVLGVGDSPLHF TRBV12-5
CASSIGREETQYF TRBV19
CASSITGSLSYEQYF TRBV19
CASSPDTSNQPQHF TRBV18
CASSPQRDFPPEQYF TRBV7-2
CSVETGQETQYF TRBV29-1
CAVRDRDVYTSAFF TRBV10-3
CASSLVGMYGYTF TRBV5-8
CASSFPGQGAVEQYF TRBV28
CASKSPAGTGVSEQYF TRBV28